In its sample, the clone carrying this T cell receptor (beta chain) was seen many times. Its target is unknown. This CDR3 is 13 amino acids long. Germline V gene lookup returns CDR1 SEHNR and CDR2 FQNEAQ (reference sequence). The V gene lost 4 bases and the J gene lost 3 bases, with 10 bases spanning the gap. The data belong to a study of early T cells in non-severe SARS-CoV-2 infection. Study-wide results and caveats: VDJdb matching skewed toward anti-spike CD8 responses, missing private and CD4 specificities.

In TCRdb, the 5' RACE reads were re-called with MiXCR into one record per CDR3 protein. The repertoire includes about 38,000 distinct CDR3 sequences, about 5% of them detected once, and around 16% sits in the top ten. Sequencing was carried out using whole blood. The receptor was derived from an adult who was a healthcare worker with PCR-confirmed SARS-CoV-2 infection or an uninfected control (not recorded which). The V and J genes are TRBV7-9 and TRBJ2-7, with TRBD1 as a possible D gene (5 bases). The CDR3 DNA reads TGTGCCAGCAGCTCGCAGACAGACTACGAGCAGTACTTC. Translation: CASSSQTDYEQYF.